The subject of this entry is one T cell receptor beta chain. The antigen is unknown. The same CDR3 arises from other DNA sequences in this sample as well. J was trimmed by 3 bases and V by 5 bases; bases with no gene match: 1. CDR3 length: 15 residues. Germline V gene lookup returns CDR1 SGHTA and CDR2 FQGTGA. These data come from a study of cytomegalovirus exposure and HLA in healthy donors. Study-level results: Altogether, some 160 TCR beta chains were recorded as cytomegalovirus-associated. In a later analysis, TCR beta V- and J-gene trimming showed a link to a missense DCLRE1C variant.

PCR was performed using 60 Vbeta and 13 Jbeta primers. TCRdb's copy holds only in-frame clones and misses some; the assay was immunoSEQ multiplex PCR. The sample lists some 200,000 clones; roughly 82% were seen once. The rearrangement joins TRBV7-3 to TRBJ2-3; 14 bases map to TRBD2. Sequencing was carried out using PBMCs. The TCR comes from a woman in her forties or fifties in good health and CMV-seropositive. The CDR3 here is CASSRTSGGTDTQYF. Written as DNA, the CDR3 is TGTGCCAGCAGCCGGACTAGCGGGGGGACAGATACGCAGTATTTT.